Each of the 28 T cell receptor beta chains below was sequenced from the same sample in a study of blood T cells in healthy people across ages. The use of a sample-barcoded 5' primer and a J-beta primer mix characterized a second PCR of about 6 to 12 cycles. TCRdb redid the calling of the 5' RACE reads with MiXCR, one entry per CDR3 protein. The repertoire consists of around 1,800,000 distinct CDR3 sequences, with 30% to 40% occurring once and the leading ten covering about 21%. The specimen sequenced was blood. These receptors were obtained from a human donor in good health.

With respect to this clonotype: Germline is not matched at one junction end, which may reflect a read error. This chain uses TRBV27 with TRBJ2-1, with D maybe TRBD1 (6 bases). Germline V gene lookup returns CDR1 MNHEY and CDR2 SMNVEV (reference sequence). The length of the CDR3 is 13 residues. CDR3 loop: CASRGQLYNEQVF. Here the CDR3 DNA reads TGTGCCAGCAGAGGACAGCTCTACAATGAGCAGGTCTTC.

The chain carries TRBV5-1 and TRBJ1-2, with unresolved D. Germline lookup yields CDR1 SGHRS and CDR2 YFSETQ. The V end was cut by 1 base, the J end by 8 bases, with 18 bases between. There are 15 residues in the CDR3. The chain's CDR3 is CASSLFAGNEEGYTF. Here the CDR3 DNA reads TGCGCCAGCAGCTTGTTCGCCGGTAACGAGGAGGGCTACACCTTC.

The CDR3 bases are TGCGCCAGCAGCTTGGCCGTTAGCGGGGGGACAGATACGCAGTATTTT. Protein product: CASSLAVSGGTDTQYF. The chain couples TRBV5-1 to TRBJ2-3, with 10 positions matching TRBD2. The CDR3 spans 16 residues. V lost 0 bases, J lost 3 bases, and 4 bases stayed unmatched. Germline V gene data show CDR1 as SGHRS and CDR2 as YFSETQ. Full variable domain (rest looked up from reference TRBV5-1 and TRBJ2-3): KAGVTQTPRYLIKTRGQQVTLSCSPISGHRSVSWYQQTPGQGLQFLFEYFSETQRNKGNFPGRFSGRQFSNSRSEMNVSTLELGDSALYLCASSLAVSGGTDTQYFGPGTRLTVL.

The chain uses TRBV9 and TRBJ2-1; unclear D gene. Trimming stripped 0 bases from V and 4 bases from J, with 14 bases between. CDR3 size: 16 residues. Germline V lookup: CDR1 SGDLS, CDR2 YYNGEE. The CDR3, as DNA: TGTGCCAGCAGCGTAGATCCAGACCAGACTTACAATGAGCAGTTCTTC. It translates to CASSVDPDQTYNEQFF.

This clonotype was observed a few times. The CDR3 nucleotides are TGTGCCAGCAGTTCCACGAACAGGGAGTTCCCCTACAATGAGCAGTTCTTC. Translated, it gives CASSSTNREFPYNEQFF. The J gene is TRBJ2-1, the V gene TRBV6-6; tentatively, D is TRBD1 (6 bases). With 4 bases removed from V and 2 bases from J, the gap between germline ends came to 18 bases. CDR3 length: 17 residues. The germline V gene has CDR1 MNHNY and CDR2 SVGAGI (reference sequence).

The chain carries TRBV7-9 and TRBJ1-1; D call uncertain. The CDR3 is made up of 12 amino acids. CDR1 and CDR2 from the germline V gene are SEHNR and FQNEAQ (reference sequence). Trimming took 8 bases from V and 7 from J, leaving 14 bases between them. This chain's CDR3 is CASGEGGYEAFF. CDR3 DNA: TGTGCCAGCGGAGAAGGAGGGTATGAAGCTTTCTTT. Variable domain in full (rest from reference TRBV7-9 and TRBJ1-1): DTGVSQNPRHKITKRGQNVTFRCDPISEHNRLYWYRQTLGQGPEFLTYFQNEAQLEKSRLLSDRFSAERPKGSFSTLEIQRTEQGDSAMYLCASGEGGYEAFFGQGTRLTVV.

The chain uses TRBV6-4 and TRBJ2-6, with D unresolved. The CDR3 sequence is 16 residues long. CDR1 is MRHNA and CDR2 is SNTAGT in the germline V gene. The germline V and J ends were trimmed by 3 bases and 0 bases, with 9 bases remaining between them. CDR3 bases: TGTGCCAGCAGTGATTTAGGGTCCTCTGGGGCCAACGTCCTGACTTTC. Amino acid sequence: CASSDLGSSGANVLTF.

The chain is built from TRBV7-9 and TRBJ2-3; no definite D call. The CDR3 has 14 residues. CDR1 is SEHNR and CDR2 is FQNEAQ in the germline V gene (reference sequence). Deletions cut 4 bases from V and 2 bases from J, with 10 bases between. The CDR3 sequence: CASSYTSPTDTQYF. Written as DNA, the CDR3 is TGTGCCAGCAGCTACACGAGCCCCACAGATACGCAGTATTTT.

To note about this clonotype: This may be a read error, as it is one base from a much larger clone. The chain joins TRBV4-3 to TRBJ2-1; tentatively, D is TRBD2 (6 bases). The J call is in doubt because the DNA end fits TRBJ2-7 better. The CDR3 totals 15 residues. CDR1 and CDR2 (germline): LGHNA, YSLEER. The CDR3 bases are TGCGCCAGCAGCGAGCTAGCGCACTCCTACAATGAGCAGTACTTC. Amino acids: CASSELAHSYNEQYF.

V and J are TRBV10-3 and TRBJ1-5; no firm D call. CDR1 and CDR2 (germline): ENHRY, SYGVKD. Between the trimmed V and J ends, which lost 10 bases and 0 bases, there was a span of 7 bases. This CDR3 contains 12 residues. In nucleotides, the CDR3 is TGTGCCACCGGAGATAGCAATCAGCCCCAGCATTTT. Protein product: CATGDSNQPQHF.

This clonotype has only a few counts. The chain employs TRBV4-3 and TRBJ2-1; 11 bases fit TRBD2. Germline CDR1 reads LGHNA; CDR2 reads YSLEER. The CDR3 extends over 17 amino acids. With 2 bases clipped from V and 0 bases from J, the junction kept 3 bases outside the gene matches. The CDR3 region has the DNA TGCGCCAGCAGCCAATCGGGACTAGCGGTCTCCTACAATGAGCAGTTCTTC. Amino acid sequence: CASSQSGLAVSYNEQFF.

V is TRBV2 and J is TRBJ2-3, with TRBD1 identical over 7 bases. V dropped 6 bases and J dropped 6; count of bases not matched to a gene: 3. Germline V lookup: CDR1 SNHLY, CDR2 FYNNEI. The CDR3 consists of 12 residues. CDR3 sequence: CASRTGSDTQYF. The CDR3 DNA follows: TGTGCCAGCAGGACAGGGTCGGATACGCAGTATTTT.

DNA for the CDR3: TGTGCCAGCAGGGACCCAGGGGCTCAGCCCCAGCATTTT. This encodes CASRDPGAQPQHF. The chain recombines TRBV28 with TRBJ1-5, with D possibly being TRBD1 (6 bases). Looked up from germline, CDR1 is MDHEN and CDR2 is SYDVKM. The germline V and J ends were trimmed by 6 bases and 6 bases, with 12 bases remaining between them. The CDR3 covers 13 residues.

The chain combines TRBV20-1 with TRBJ1-2, with D tentatively TRBD1 (6 bases). CDR1 DFQATT and CDR2 SNEGSKA come from the germline V gene (reference sequence). This CDR3 contains 12 residues. V lost 1 base and J 6 bases, leaving 9 bases between the germline ends. The DNA for the CDR3 is TGCAGTGCTAGAGGTGGGGGCGATGGCTACACCTTC. Protein product: CSARGGGDGYTF.

This clonotype was counted a single time. The chain uses TRBV19 and TRBJ2-5; the D is unclear. The CDR3 totals 13 residues. The V gene's germline CDR1 is LNHDA and CDR2 SQIVND (reference sequence). The V and J ends lost 5 bases and 4 bases respectively, with 11 bases between them. The CDR3 loop is CASSGDSPETQYF. The CDR3 bases are TGTGCCAGTAGTGGAGATAGCCCAGAGACCCAGTACTTC.

The genes are TRBV4-2 and TRBJ2-3; no clear D gene. V shed 6 bases and J shed 2 bases, with 15 bases lying between them. Germline-derived CDR1 and CDR2 are LGHNA and YNFKEQ. The CDR3 contains 15 residues. The CDR3 loop reads CASSHPRTNTDTQYF. In DNA form, the CDR3 reads TGTGCCAGCAGTCATCCCAGGACCAACACAGATACGCAGTATTTT.

This clonotype was detected ten times or more. J is TRBJ1-2 and V is TRBV5-4, with D uncertain. Per germline, CDR1 SGHNT and CDR2 YYREEE (reference sequence). Trimming stripped 4 bases from V and 8 bases from J, with 15 bases between. The CDR3 loop spans 13 amino acids. CDR3 nucleotide sequence: TGTGCCAGCAGCCAGCTTAGCTTATACGGCTACACCTTC. Amino acids: CASSQLSLYGYTF.

A few counts support this clonotype. The chain recombines TRBV6-2 or TRBV6-3 with TRBJ1-1; weak D call: TRBD1 (5 bases). Per the germline V gene, CDR1 is MNHEY and CDR2 is SVGEGT. V shed 6 bases and J shed 5 bases, with 13 bases lying between them. The CDR3 consists of 13 residues. CDR3 in DNA: TGTGCCAGCAGGAGGGGCAGGGAGACTGAAGCTTTCTTT. Protein product: CASRRGRETEAFF.

This clonotype was seen a handful of times. The chain has TRBV5-1 and TRBJ2-7; perhaps TRBD2 as D (7 bases). The CDR3 runs 15 residues. Germline lookup yields CDR1 SGHRS and CDR2 YFSETQ. V gave up 4 bases and J gave up 2 bases, with 16 bases separating them. CDR3 bases: TGCGCCAGCAGCCTAGCGCGGGGGACAACCTACGAGCAGTACTTC. Translated: CASSLARGTTYEQYF.

The rearrangement links TRBV7-9 to TRBJ1-2; D remains ambiguous. The CDR3 sequence is 11 residues long. The germline CDR1 and CDR2 sequences are SEHNR and FQNEAQ (reference sequence). V was shortened by 5 bases and J by 6 bases, with 7 bases between the two germline ends. The CDR3 loop reads CASSLNHGYTF. The CDR3 DNA reads TGTGCCAGCAGCCTCAACCATGGCTACACCTTC.

The V and J genes are TRBV29-1 and TRBJ2-3; a possible D gene is TRBD2 (6 bases). Germline-derived CDR1 and CDR2 are SQVTM and ANQGSEA. The CDR3 spans 13 residues. V was trimmed by 4 bases and J by 2 bases, leaving 10 bases between them. The CDR3 DNA reads as TGCAGCGTTGGGGGGACTGTCACAGATACGCAGTATTTT. It translates to CSVGGTVTDTQYF.

This sequence joins TRBV6-6 and TRBJ2-3; TRBD2 agrees at 10 bases. There are 16 residues in the CDR3. Trimming cost V 5 bases and J 2 bases; bases outside gene matches: 7. The germline gives CDR1 MNHNY, CDR2 SVGAGI (reference sequence). CDR3 coding DNA: TGTGCCAGCAGTACTCTAGCGGGGGATGACACAGATACGCAGTATTTT. This gives the protein CASSTLAGDDTDTQYF.

The chain combines TRBV9 with TRBJ1-2; D is unclear. CDR1 is SGDLS, CDR2 YYNGEE, per germline. V lost 6 bases and J 1 base, leaving 10 bases between the germline ends. This CDR3 is 13 amino acids long. The CDR3 here is CASTREVNYGYTF. The DNA for the CDR3 is TGTGCCAGCACCCGAGAGGTTAACTATGGCTACACCTTC.

The chain employs TRBV19 and TRBJ2-6, with D possibly TRBD1 on 6 matching bases. The CDR3 runs to 16 residues. The V end was cut by 8 bases, the J end by 0 bases, with 14 bases between. Germline-derived CDR1 and CDR2 are LNHDA and SQIVND (reference sequence). CDR3 DNA: TGTGCCAGTGCCCGGGACATAAGCTCTGGGGCCAACGTCCTGACTTTC. Its translation: CASARDISSGANVLTF.

This clonotype has more than one count but fewer than ten. The V and J genes are TRBV7-2 and TRBJ1-2; 8 nucleotides match TRBD1. Unmatched junction bases numbered 3, after V lost 5 bases and J lost 1 base. The CDR3 has 14 amino acids. CDR1 is SGHTA and CDR2 is FQGNSA in the germline V gene. This chain's CDR3 is CASSPTGVNYGYTF. CDR3 nucleotide sequence: TGTGCCAGCAGCCCGACAGGGGTTAACTATGGCTACACCTTC. The full variable domain, in which reference TRBV7-2 and TRBJ1-2 provide the parts outside the CDR3, is GAGVSQSPSNKVTEKGKDVELRCDPISGHTALYWYRQSLGQGLEFLIYFQGNSAPDKSGLPSDRFSAERTGGSVSTLTIQRTQQEDSAVYLCASSPTGVNYGYTFGSGTRLTVV.

The V call is TRBV20-1, the J call TRBJ1-5; 11 bases align to TRBD1. Germline V gene sequence: CDR1 DFQATT, CDR2 SNEGSKA (reference sequence). The CDR3 totals 12 residues. The J segment lost 6 bases and the V segment lost 6 bases, leaving 1 base of the junction unmatched. DNA of the CDR3: TGCAGTGCCGGGACAGGGGGTCAGCCCCAGCATTTT. Protein sequence: CSAGTGGQPQHF.

Points on this clonotype: Compared with germline, one end of the junction differs, possibly owing to a read error. V gene TRBV7-9 combines with J gene TRBJ1-4; maybe TRBD1 (5 bases). CDR1 and CDR2 from the germline V gene are SEHNR and FQNEAQ (reference sequence). The CDR3 covers 16 residues. This CDR3 reads CASSSALTARNEELFF. In DNA, the CDR3 is TGTGCCAGCAGCTCTGCCTTGACAGCCCGTAATGAAGAACTGTTTTTT.

Only a few counts were recorded for this clonotype. This chain uses TRBV20-1 with TRBJ2-1; a weak D match, TRBD2 (5 bases). Between the trimmed V and J ends, which lost 5 bases and 1 base, there was a span of 15 bases. Germline V gene data show CDR1 as DFQATT and CDR2 as SNEGSKA (reference sequence). The CDR3 extends over 15 amino acids. CDR3 residues: CSAYDRRRSYNEQFF. The CDR3 DNA sequence: TGCAGTGCTTACGATCGAAGGAGGTCCTACAATGAGCAGTTCTTC.